These T cell receptor beta chains were read from a single sample in a study of blood T cell repertoires in COVID-19. Produced via immunoSEQ multiplex PCR; TCRdb's table is partial and in-frame only. The sample contains a few hundred thousand clones, just under 90% of which appear only once. Sequenced: peripheral blood. The source of these receptors is a woman aged 50 to 60 with COVID-19, enrolled during active disease. The CDR3 runs from the conserved cysteine through the conserved F or W. The D gene is left open where the match is weak. Some rows mark clone size as missing; the rest say once, few, many or name a class of expanded clone.

TRBD1,TRBV10-1,NA,TRBJ1-2,TGCGCCAGCAGTGACCCCGGACAGGATGGCTACACCTTC,CASSDPGQDGYTF
NA,TRBV6-6,NA,TRBJ1-1,TGTGCCAGCAGGCCCTTTAAGGGGGTGAACACTGAAGCTTTCTTT,CASRPFKGVNTEAFF
NA,TRBV7-3,once,TRBJ2-7,TGTGCCAGCAGCTTAGGGCCTAGCAGAACCTACGAGCAGTACTTC,CASSLGPSRTYEQYF
TRBD2,TRBV4-2,NA,TRBJ2-7,TGTGCCAGCAGCCAAAATGCACTAGCGGGAGGAATTCCGTACGAGCAGTACTTC,CASSQNALAGGIPYEQYF
TRBD1,TRBV29-1,NA,TRBJ2-5,TGCAGCGTTGAAACTAACCGGGACAGGGTCCGAGAGACCCAGTACTTC,CSVETNRDRVRETQYF
TRBD1,TRBV28,NA,TRBJ1-1,TGTGCCAGCAGTCGGGACAGGGGGGCCGTGAACACTGAAGCTTTCTTT,CASSRDRGAVNTEAFF
TRBD2,TRBV6-5,once,TRBJ2-1,TGTGCCAGCAGTCTACTAGCGGGAGTAACCGATGAGCAGTTCTTC,CASSLLAGVTDEQFF
TRBD1,TRBV7-8,NA,TRBJ2-1,TGTGCCAGCAGCCCTGGACAGGGGGCAAGCTCCTACAATGAGCAGTTCTTC,CASSPGQGASSYNEQFF
NA,TRBV6-1,NA,TRBJ1-5,TGTGCCAGCAGTGAGCGGGCGAAAGCACCAATCCATAGCAATCAGCCCCAGCATTTT,CASSERAKAPIHSNQPQHF
NA,TRBV10-3,NA,TRBJ2-2,TGTGCCATCAGCCGACAGGAGAACACCGGGGAGCTGTTTTTT,CAISRQENTGELFF
TRBD2,TRBV7-2,NA,TRBJ2-1,TGTGCCAGCCTCCGTAGCGGGGCGACCTACAATGAGCAGTTCTTC,CASLRSGATYNEQFF